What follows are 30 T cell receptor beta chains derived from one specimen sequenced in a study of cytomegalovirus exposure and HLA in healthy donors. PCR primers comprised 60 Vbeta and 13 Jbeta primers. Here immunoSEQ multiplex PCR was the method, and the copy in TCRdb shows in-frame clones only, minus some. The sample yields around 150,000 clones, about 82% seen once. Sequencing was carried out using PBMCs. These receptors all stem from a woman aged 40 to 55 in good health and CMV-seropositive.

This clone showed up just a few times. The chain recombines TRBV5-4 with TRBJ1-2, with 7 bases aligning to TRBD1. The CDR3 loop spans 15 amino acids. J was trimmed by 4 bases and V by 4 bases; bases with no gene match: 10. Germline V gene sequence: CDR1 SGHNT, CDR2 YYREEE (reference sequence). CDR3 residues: CASSTYRDSPYGYTF. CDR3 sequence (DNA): TGTGCCAGCAGCACCTACCGGGACAGCCCCTATGGCTACACCTTC.

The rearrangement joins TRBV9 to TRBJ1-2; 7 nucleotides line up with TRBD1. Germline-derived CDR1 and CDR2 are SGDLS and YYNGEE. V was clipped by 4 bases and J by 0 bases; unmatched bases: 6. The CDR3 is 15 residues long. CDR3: CASSLGTEANYGYTF. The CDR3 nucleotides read TGTGCCAGCAGCCTCGGGACAGAAGCTAACTATGGCTACACCTTC.

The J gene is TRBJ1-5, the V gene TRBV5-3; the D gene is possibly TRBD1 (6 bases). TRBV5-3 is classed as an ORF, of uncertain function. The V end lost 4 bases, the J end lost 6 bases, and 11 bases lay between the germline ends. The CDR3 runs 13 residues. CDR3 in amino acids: CARSRTVIQPQHF. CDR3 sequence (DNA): TGTGCCAGAAGCCGGACAGTAATTCAGCCCCAGCATTTT.

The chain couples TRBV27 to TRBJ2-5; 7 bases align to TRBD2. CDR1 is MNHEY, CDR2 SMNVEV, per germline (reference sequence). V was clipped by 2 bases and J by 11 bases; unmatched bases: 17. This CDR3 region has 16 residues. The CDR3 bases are TGTGCCAGCAGTTTAATTTCTAGCGGAGATTACGGGGAGCAGTACTTC. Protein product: CASSLISSGDYGEQYF.

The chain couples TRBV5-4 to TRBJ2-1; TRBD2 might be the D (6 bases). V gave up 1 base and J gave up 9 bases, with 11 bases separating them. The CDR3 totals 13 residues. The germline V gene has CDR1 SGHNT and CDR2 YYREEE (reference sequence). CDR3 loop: CASSLFGGAEQFF. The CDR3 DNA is TGTGCCAGCAGCTTGTTTGGCGGGGCTGAGCAGTTCTTC. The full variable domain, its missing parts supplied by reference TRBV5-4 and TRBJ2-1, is ETGVTQSPTHLIKTRGQQVTLRCSSQSGHNTVSWYQQALGQGPQFIFQYYREEENGRGNFPPRFSGLQFPNYSSELNVNALELDDSALYLCASSLFGGAEQFFGPGTRLTVL.

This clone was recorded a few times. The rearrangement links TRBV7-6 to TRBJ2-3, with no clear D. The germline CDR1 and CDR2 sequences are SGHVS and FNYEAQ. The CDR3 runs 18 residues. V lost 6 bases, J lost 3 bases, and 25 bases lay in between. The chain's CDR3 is CASSATHKAAAFTDTQYF. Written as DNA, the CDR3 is TGTGCCAGCAGTGCCACCCATAAGGCGGCCGCCTTTACAGATACGCAGTATTTT.

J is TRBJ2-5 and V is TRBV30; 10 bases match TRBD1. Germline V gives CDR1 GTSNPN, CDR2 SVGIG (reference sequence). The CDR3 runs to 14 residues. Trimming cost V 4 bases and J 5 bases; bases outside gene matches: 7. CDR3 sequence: CAWTRQGAAETQYF. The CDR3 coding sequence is TGTGCCTGGACAAGACAGGGGGCGGCGGAGACCCAGTACTTC.

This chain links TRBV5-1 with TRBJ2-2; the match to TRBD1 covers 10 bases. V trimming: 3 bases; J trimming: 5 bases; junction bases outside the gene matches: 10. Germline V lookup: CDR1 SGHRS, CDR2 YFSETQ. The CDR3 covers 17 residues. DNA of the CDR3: TGCGCCAGCAGCTACGGACAGGGGGGAGAAAAAACCGGGGAGCTGTTTTTT. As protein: CASSYGQGGEKTGELFF.

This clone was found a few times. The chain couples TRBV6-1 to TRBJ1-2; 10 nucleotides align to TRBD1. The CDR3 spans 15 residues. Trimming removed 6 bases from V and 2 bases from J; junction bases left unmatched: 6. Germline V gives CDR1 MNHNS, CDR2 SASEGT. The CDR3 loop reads CASRDRGLENYGYTF. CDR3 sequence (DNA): TGTGCCAGCAGGGACAGGGGGTTGGAGAACTATGGCTACACCTTC.

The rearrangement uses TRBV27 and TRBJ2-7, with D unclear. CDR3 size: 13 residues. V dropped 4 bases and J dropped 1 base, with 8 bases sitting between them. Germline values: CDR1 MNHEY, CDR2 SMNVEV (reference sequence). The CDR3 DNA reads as TGTGCCAGCAGTTACGGTCGATCCTACGAGCAGTACTTC. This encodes CASSYGRSYEQYF.

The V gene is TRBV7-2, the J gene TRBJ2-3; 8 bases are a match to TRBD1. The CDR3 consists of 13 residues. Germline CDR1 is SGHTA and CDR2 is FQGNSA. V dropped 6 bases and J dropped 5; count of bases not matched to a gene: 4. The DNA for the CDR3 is TGTGCCAGCAGATTCGACAGGGGAGATACGCAGTATTTT. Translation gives CASRFDRGDTQYF.

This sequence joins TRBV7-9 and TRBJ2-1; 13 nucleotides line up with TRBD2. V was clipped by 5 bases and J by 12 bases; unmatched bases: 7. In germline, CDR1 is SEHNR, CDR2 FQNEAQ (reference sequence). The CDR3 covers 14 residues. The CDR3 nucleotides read TGTGCCAGCAGCCGCGGACTAGCGGGAGCGCGGCAGTTCTTC. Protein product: CASSRGLAGARQFF. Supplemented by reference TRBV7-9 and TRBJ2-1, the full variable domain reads DTGVSQNPRHKITKRGQNVTFRCDPISEHNRLYWYRQTLGQGPEFLTYFQNEAQLEKSRLLSDRFSAERPKGSFSTLEIQRTEQGDSAMYLCASSRGLAGARQFFGPGTRLTVL.

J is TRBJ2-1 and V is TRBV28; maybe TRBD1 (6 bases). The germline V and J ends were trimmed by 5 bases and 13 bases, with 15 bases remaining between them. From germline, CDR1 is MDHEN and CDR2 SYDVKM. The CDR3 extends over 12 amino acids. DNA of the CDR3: TGTGCCAGCAGTCGAAGGGGGTTTGGACAGTTCTTC. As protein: CASSRRGFGQFF.

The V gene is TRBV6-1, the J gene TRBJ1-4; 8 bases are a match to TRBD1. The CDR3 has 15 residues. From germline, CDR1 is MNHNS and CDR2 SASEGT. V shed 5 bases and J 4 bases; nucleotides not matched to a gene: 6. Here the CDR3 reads CASSSHRGGNEKLFF. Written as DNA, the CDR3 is TGTGCCAGCAGTTCGCACAGGGGGGGTAATGAAAAACTGTTTTTT.

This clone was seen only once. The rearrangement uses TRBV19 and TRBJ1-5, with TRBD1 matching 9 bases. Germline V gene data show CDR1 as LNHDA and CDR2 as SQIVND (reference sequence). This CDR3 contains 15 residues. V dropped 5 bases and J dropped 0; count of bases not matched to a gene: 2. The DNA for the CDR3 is TGTGCCAGTAGTGCACAGGGGGCTAGCAATCAGCCCCAGCATTTT. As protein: CASSAQGASNQPQHF.

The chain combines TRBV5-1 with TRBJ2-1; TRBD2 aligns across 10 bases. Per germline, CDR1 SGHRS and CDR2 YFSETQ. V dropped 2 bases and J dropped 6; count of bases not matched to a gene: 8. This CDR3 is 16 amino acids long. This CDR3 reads CASSFASGSSINEQFF. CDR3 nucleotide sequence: TGCGCCAGCAGCTTCGCTAGCGGGAGTAGTATCAATGAGCAGTTCTTC.

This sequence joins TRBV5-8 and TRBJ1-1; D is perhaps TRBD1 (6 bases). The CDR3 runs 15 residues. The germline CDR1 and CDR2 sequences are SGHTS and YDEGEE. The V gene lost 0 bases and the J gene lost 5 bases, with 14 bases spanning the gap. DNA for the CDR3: TGTGCCAGCAGCTTGGCGGGGGGGCCGCGGACTGAAGCTTTCTTT. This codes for CASSLAGGPRTEAFF. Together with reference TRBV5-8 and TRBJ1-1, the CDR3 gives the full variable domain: EAGVTQSPTHLIKTRGQQATLRCSPISGHTSVYWYQQALGLGLQFLLWYDEGEERNRGNFPPRFSGRQFPNYSSELNVNALELEDSALYLCASSLAGGPRTEAFFGQGTRLTVV.

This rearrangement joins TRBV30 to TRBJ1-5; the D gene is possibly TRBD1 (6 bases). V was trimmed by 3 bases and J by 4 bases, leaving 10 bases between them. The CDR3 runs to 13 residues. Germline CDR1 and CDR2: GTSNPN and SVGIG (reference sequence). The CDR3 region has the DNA TGTGCCTGGAGCGGGGGGACAAATCAGCCCCAGCATTTT. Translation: CAWSGGTNQPQHF.

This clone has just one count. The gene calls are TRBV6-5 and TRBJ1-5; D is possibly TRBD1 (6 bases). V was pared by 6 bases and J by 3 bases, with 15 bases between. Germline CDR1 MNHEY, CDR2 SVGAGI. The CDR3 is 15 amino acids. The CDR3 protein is CASRHSRDTNQPQHF. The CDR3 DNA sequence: TGTGCCAGCAGGCACTCCCGGGACACCAATCAGCCCCAGCATTTT.

CDR3 residues: CASSLEEVRGYEQYF. The CDR3 DNA sequence: TGTGCCAGCAGCTTAGAGGAGGTTCGGGGCTACGAGCAGTACTTC. This chain links TRBV11-2 with TRBJ2-7; D is possibly TRBD2 (5 bases). The germline gives CDR1 SGHAT, CDR2 FQNNGV. The CDR3 has 15 amino acids. V was trimmed by 0 bases and J by 3 bases, leaving 12 bases between them.

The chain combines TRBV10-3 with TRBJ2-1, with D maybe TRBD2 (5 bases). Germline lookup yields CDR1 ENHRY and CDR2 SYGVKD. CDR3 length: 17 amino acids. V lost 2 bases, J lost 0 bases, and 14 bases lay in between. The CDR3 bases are TGTGCCATCAGTGAGATACCGGGGTTGAGCTCCTACAATGAGCAGTTCTTC. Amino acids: CAISEIPGLSSYNEQFF.

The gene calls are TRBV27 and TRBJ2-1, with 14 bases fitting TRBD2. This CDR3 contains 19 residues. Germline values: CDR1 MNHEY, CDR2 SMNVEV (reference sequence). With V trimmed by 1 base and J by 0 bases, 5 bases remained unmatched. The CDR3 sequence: CASSLLGTSGGSSYNEQFF. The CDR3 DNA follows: TGTGCCAGCAGTTTATTAGGGACTAGCGGGGGAAGCTCCTACAATGAGCAGTTCTTC.

The CDR3 DNA reads as TGTGCCAGTAACCAGTGGGGCGGACAAGAGACCCAGTACTTC. Encoded protein: CASNQWGGQETQYF. V and J are TRBV19 and TRBJ2-5; D possibly corresponds to TRBD1 (5 bases). Germline values: CDR1 LNHDA, CDR2 SQIVND (reference sequence). The V gene lost 7 bases and the J gene lost 2 bases, with 14 bases spanning the gap. The CDR3 has 14 residues.

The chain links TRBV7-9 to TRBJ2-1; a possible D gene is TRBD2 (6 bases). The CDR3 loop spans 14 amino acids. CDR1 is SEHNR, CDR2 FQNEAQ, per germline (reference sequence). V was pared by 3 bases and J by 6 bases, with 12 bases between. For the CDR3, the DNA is TGTGCCAGCAGCTTGGATAGCGGAAGCAATGAGCAGTTCTTC. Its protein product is CASSLDSGSNEQFF.

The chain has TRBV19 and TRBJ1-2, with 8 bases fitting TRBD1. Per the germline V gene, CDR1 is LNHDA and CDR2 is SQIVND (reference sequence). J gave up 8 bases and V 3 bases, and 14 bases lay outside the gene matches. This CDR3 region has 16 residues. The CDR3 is CASSMETGVRTGGYTF. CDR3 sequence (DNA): TGTGCCAGTAGTATGGAGACAGGGGTAAGAACGGGAGGCTACACCTTC.

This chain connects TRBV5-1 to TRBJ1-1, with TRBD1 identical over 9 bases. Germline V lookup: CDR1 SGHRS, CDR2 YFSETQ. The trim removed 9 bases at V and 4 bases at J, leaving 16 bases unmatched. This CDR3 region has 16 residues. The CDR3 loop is CAKQGTGRDLGTEAFF. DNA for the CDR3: TGCGCCAAGCAGGGGACAGGGAGGGATTTGGGCACTGAAGCTTTCTTT.

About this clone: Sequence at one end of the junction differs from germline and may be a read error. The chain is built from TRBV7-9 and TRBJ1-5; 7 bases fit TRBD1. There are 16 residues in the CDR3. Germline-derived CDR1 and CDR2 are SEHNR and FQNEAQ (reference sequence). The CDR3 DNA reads TGTTCCAGCAGCCCAGGGACAGAATATAGCAATCAGCCCCAGCATTTT. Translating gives CSSSPGTEYSNQPQHF.

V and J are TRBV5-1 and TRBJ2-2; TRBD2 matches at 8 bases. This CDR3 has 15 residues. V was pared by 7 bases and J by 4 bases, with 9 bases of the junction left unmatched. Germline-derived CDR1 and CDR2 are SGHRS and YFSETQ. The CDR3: CASRQSGGLTGELFF. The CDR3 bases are TGCGCCAGCCGGCAGTCGGGGGGGCTCACCGGGGAGCTGTTTTTT.

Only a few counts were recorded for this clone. This chain's CDR3 is CASSPGTSGVLDTQYF. DNA of the CDR3: TGTGCCAGCAGCCCCGGGACTAGCGGGGTATTAGATACGCAGTATTTT. The V and J genes are TRBV5-4 and TRBJ2-3; 13 bases map to TRBD2. The CDR3 is 16 residues long. In germline, CDR1 is SGHNT, CDR2 YYREEE (reference sequence). Trimming at V came to 4 bases and at J to 5 bases, leaving 7 bases not matched to a gene.

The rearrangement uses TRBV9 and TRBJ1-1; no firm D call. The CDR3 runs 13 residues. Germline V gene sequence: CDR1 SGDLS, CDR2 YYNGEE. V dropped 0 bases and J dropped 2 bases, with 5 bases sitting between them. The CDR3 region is CASSVAGNTEAFF. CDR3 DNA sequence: TGTGCCAGCAGCGTAGCAGGAAACACTGAAGCTTTCTTT.